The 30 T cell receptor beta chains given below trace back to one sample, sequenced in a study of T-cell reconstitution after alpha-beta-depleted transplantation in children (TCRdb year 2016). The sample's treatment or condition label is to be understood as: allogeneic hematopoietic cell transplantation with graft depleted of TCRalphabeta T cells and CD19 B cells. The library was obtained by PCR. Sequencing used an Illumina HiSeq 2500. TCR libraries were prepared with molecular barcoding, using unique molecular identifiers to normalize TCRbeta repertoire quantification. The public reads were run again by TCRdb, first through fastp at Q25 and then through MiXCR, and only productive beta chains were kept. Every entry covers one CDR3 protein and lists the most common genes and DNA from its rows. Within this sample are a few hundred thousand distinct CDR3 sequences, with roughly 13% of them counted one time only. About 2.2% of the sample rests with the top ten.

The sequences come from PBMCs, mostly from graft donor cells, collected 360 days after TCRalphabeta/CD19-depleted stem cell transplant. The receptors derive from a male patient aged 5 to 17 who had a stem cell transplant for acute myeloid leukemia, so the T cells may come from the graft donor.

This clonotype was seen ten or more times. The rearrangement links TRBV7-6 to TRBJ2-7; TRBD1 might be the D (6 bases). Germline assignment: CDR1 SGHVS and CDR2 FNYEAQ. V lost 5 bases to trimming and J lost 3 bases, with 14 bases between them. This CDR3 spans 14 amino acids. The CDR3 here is CASSRTDSHYEQYF. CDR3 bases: TGTGCCAGCAGCCGCACGGACAGTCACTACGAGCAGTACTTC.

CDR3 protein: CASSRPSFGYTF. CDR3 DNA sequence: TGTGCCAGCAGCCGTCCGAGTTTTGGCTACACCTTC. This chain connects TRBV7-2 to TRBJ1-2; unclear D gene. CDR1 and CDR2 from the germline V gene are SGHTA and FQGNSA. The CDR3 is 12 residues long. V lost 5 bases to trimming and J lost 7 bases, with 11 bases between them.

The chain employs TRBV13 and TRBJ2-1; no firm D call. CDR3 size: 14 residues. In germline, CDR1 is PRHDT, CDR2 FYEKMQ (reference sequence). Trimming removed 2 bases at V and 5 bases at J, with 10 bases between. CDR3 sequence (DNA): TGTGCCAGCAGCTTAACAAGAGACGACAATGAGCAGTTCTTC. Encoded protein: CASSLTRDDNEQFF.

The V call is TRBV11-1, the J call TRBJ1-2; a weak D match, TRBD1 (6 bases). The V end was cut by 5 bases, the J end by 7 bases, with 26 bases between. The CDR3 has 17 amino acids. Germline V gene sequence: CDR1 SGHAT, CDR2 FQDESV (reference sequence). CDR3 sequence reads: CASSPFGAQGFGGGYTF. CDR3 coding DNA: TGTGCCAGCAGCCCCTTTGGGGCACAGGGCTTCGGAGGTGGCTACACCTTC.

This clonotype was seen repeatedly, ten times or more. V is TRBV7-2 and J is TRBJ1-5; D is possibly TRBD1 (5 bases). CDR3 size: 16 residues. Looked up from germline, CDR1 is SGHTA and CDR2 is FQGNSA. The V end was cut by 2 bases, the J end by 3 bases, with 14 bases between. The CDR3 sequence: CASSLMGRVNNQPQHF. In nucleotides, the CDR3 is TGTGCCAGCAGCTTAATGGGCAGGGTAAACAATCAGCCCCAGCATTTT. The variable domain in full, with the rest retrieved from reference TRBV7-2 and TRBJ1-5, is GAGVSQSPSNKVTEKGKDVELRCDPISGHTALYWYRQSLGQGLEFLIYFQGNSAPDKSGLPSDRFSAERTGGSVSTLTIQRTQQEDSAVYLCASSLMGRVNNQPQHFGDGTRLSIL.

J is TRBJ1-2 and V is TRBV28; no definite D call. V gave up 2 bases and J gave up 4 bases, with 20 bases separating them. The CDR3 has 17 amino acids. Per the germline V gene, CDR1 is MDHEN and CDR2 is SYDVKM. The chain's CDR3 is CASSLRRLITLSYGYTF. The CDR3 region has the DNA TGTGCCAGCAGTTTAAGAAGGCTAATCACTCTTTCCTATGGCTACACCTTC.

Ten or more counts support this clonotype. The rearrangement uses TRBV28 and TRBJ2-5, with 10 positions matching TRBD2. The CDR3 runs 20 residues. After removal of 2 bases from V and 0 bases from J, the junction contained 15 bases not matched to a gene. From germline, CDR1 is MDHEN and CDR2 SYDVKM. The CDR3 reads CASSLGPTKREGPDQETQYF. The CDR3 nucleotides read TGTGCCAGCAGTTTAGGACCGACTAAGCGGGAGGGCCCGGACCAAGAGACCCAGTACTTC.

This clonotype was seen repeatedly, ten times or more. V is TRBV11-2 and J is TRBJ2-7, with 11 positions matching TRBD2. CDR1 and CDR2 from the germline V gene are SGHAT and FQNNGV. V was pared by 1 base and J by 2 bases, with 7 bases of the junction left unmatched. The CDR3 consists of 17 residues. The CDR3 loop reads CASSLGQTSGIPYEQYF. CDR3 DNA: TGTGCCAGCAGCTTAGGCCAGACTAGCGGGATCCCCTACGAGCAGTACTTC.

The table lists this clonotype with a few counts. Written as DNA, the CDR3 is TGTGCCAGCAGCTTCGGAGTGACAGAGACCCAGTACTTC. Protein product: CASSFGVTETQYF. The chain uses TRBV7-2 and TRBJ2-5; unclear D gene. The germline CDR1 and CDR2 sequences are SGHTA and FQGNSA. V was clipped by 3 bases and J by 4 bases, with 9 bases between them. The CDR3 runs 13 residues.

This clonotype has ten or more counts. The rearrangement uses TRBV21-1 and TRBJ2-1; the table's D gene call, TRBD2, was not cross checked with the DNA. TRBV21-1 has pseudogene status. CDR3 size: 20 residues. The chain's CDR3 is CASSKWGLAGGRGSYNEQFF. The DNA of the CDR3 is TGTGCCAGCAGCAAATGGGGACTAGCGGGAGGGCGAGGTTCCTACAATGAGCAGTTCTTC.

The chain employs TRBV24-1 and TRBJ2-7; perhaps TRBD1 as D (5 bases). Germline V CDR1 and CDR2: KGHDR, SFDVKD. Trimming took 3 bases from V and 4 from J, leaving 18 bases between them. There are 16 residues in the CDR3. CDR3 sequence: CATSDSRQGKYYEQYF. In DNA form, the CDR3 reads TGTGCCACCAGTGATAGTCGGCAGGGTAAATATTACGAGCAGTACTTC.

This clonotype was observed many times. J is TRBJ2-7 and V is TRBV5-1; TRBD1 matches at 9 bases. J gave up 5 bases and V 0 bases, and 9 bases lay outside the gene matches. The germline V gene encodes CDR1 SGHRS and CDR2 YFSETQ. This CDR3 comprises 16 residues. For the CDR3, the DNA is TGCGCCAGCAGCTTGGTACCGGGACAGGGAGTTCACGAGCAGTACTTC. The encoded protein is CASSLVPGQGVHEQYF.

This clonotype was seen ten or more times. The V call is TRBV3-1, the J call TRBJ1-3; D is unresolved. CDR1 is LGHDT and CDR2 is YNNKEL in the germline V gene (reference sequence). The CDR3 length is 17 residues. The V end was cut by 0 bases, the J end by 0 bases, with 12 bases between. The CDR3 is CASSQDPGGYSGNTIYF. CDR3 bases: TGTGCCAGCAGCCAAGACCCAGGCGGATACTCTGGAAACACCATATATTTT.

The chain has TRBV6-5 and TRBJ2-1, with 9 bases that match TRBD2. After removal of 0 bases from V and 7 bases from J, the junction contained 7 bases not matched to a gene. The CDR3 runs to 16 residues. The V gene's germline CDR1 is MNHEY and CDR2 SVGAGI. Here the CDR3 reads CASSYSRLAGQNEQFF. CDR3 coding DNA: TGTGCCAGCAGTTACTCGCGGCTAGCGGGACAGAATGAGCAGTTCTTC.

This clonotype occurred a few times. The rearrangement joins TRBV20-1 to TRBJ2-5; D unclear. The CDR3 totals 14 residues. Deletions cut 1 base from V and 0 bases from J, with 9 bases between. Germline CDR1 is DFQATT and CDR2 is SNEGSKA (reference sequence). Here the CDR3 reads CSARVEYYQETQYF. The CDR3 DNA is TGCAGTGCTAGAGTCGAGTACTACCAAGAGACCCAGTACTTC.

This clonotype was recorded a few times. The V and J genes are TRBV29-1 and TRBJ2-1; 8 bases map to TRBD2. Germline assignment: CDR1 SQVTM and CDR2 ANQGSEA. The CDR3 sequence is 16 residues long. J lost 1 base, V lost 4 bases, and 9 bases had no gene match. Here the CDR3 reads CSVVGAGAVSYNEQFF. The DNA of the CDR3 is TGCAGCGTTGTGGGAGCGGGAGCCGTATCCTACAATGAGCAGTTCTTC.

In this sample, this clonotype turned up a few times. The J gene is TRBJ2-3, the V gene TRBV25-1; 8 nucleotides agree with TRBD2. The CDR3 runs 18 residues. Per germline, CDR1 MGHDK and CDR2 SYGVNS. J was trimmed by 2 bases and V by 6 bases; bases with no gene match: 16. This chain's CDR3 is CASSPYLTGGPPTDTQYF. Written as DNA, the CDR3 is TGTGCCAGCAGCCCTTATTTAACGGGAGGGCCCCCCACAGATACGCAGTATTTT.

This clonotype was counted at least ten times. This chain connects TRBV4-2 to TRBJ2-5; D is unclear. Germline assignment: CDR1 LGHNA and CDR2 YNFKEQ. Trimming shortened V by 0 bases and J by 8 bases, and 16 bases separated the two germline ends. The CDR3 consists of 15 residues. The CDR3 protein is CASSQDSYSEYTQYF. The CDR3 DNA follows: TGTGCCAGCAGCCAAGATTCATACAGTGAATATACCCAGTACTTC.

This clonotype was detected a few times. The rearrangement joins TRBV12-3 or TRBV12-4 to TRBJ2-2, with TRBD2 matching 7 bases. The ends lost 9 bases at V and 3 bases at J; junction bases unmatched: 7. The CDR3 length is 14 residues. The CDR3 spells CASGGSGYTGELFF. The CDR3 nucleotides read TGTGCCAGTGGGGGTAGCGGGTACACCGGGGAGCTGTTTTTT.

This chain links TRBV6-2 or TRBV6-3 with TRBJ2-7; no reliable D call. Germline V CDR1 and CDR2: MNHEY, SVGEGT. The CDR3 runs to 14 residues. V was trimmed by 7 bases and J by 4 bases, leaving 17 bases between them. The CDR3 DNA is TGTGCCAGCACTCTCAGCCGCGGTGGGTACGAGCAGTACTTC. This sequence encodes CASTLSRGGYEQYF.

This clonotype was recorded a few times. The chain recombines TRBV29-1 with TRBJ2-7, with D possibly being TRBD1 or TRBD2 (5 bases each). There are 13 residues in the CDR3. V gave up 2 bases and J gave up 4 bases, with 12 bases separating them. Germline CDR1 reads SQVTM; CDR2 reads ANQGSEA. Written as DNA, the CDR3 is TGCAGCGTTGAACGTGGGACGGAGTACGAGCAGTACTTC. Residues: CSVERGTEYEQYF.

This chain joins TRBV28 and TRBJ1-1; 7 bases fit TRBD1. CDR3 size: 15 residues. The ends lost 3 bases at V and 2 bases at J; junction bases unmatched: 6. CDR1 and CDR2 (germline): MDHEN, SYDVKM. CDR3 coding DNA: TGTGCCAGCAGTTTGATTCAGGGGGTCAACACTGAAGCTTTCTTT. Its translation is CASSLIQGVNTEAFF.

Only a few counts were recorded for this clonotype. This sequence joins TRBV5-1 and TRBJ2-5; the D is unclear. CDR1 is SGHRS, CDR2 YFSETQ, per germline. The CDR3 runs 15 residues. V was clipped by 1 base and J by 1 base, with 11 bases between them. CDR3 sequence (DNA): TGCGCCAGCAGCTTGAATACAGAGGTCCAAGAGACCCAGTACTTC. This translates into CASSLNTEVQETQYF.

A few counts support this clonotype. The CDR3 DNA reads TGTGCCAGCAGCTTGTCGGGACTAGCGGGAGCCGGGGAGCTGTTTTTT. Translation gives CASSLSGLAGAGELFF. The V call is TRBV6-2 or TRBV6-3, the J call TRBJ2-2, with 14 bases that match TRBD2. CDR1 is MNHEY, CDR2 SVGEGT, per germline. After removal of 6 bases from V and 6 bases from J, the junction contained 6 bases not matched to a gene. The length of the CDR3 is 16 residues.

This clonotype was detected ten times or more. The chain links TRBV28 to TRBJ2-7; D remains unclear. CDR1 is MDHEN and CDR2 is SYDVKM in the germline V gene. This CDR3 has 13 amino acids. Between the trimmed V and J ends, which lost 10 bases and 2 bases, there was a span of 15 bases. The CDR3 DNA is TGTGCCACCCGTCTGGAGAGGACCTACGAGCAGTACTTC. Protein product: CATRLERTYEQYF.

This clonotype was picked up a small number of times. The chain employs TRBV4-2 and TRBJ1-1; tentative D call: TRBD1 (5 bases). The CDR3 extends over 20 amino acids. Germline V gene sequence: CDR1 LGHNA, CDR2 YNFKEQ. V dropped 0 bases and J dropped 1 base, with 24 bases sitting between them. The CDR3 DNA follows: TGTGCCAGCAGCCAAGATTTAAAGGGGTTAGCCCTGATGCGGAACACTGAAGCTTTCTTT. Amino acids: CASSQDLKGLALMRNTEAFF.

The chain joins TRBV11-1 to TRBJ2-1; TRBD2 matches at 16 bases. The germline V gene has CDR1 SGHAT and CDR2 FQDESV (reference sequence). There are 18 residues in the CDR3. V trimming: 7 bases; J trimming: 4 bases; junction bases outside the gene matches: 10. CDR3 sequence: CASTGPGLAGGLYNEQFF. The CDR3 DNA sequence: TGTGCCAGCACCGGACCGGGACTAGCGGGAGGGTTGTACAATGAGCAGTTCTTC.

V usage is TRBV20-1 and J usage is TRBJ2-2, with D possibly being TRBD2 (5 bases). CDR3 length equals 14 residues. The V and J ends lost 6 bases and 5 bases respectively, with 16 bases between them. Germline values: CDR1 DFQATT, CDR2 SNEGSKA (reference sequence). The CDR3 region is CSAHGPTRTGELFF. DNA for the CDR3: TGCAGTGCGCACGGCCCCACTAGAACCGGGGAGCTGTTTTTT.

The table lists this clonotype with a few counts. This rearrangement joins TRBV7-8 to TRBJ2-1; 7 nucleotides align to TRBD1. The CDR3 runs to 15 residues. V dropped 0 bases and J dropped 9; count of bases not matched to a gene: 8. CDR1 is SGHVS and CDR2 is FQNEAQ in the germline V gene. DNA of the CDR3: TGTGCCAGCAGCTTAGCCAGGGGGTTTAAGGTTGAGCAGTTCTTC. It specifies CASSLARGFKVEQFF.

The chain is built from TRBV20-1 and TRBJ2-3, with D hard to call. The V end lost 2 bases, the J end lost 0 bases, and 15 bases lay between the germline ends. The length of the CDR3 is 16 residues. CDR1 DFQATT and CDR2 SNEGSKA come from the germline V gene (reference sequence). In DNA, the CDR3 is TGCAGTGCTAGACCTTCAAGGAGAACTAGCACAGATACGCAGTATTTT. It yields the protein CSARPSRRTSTDTQYF.